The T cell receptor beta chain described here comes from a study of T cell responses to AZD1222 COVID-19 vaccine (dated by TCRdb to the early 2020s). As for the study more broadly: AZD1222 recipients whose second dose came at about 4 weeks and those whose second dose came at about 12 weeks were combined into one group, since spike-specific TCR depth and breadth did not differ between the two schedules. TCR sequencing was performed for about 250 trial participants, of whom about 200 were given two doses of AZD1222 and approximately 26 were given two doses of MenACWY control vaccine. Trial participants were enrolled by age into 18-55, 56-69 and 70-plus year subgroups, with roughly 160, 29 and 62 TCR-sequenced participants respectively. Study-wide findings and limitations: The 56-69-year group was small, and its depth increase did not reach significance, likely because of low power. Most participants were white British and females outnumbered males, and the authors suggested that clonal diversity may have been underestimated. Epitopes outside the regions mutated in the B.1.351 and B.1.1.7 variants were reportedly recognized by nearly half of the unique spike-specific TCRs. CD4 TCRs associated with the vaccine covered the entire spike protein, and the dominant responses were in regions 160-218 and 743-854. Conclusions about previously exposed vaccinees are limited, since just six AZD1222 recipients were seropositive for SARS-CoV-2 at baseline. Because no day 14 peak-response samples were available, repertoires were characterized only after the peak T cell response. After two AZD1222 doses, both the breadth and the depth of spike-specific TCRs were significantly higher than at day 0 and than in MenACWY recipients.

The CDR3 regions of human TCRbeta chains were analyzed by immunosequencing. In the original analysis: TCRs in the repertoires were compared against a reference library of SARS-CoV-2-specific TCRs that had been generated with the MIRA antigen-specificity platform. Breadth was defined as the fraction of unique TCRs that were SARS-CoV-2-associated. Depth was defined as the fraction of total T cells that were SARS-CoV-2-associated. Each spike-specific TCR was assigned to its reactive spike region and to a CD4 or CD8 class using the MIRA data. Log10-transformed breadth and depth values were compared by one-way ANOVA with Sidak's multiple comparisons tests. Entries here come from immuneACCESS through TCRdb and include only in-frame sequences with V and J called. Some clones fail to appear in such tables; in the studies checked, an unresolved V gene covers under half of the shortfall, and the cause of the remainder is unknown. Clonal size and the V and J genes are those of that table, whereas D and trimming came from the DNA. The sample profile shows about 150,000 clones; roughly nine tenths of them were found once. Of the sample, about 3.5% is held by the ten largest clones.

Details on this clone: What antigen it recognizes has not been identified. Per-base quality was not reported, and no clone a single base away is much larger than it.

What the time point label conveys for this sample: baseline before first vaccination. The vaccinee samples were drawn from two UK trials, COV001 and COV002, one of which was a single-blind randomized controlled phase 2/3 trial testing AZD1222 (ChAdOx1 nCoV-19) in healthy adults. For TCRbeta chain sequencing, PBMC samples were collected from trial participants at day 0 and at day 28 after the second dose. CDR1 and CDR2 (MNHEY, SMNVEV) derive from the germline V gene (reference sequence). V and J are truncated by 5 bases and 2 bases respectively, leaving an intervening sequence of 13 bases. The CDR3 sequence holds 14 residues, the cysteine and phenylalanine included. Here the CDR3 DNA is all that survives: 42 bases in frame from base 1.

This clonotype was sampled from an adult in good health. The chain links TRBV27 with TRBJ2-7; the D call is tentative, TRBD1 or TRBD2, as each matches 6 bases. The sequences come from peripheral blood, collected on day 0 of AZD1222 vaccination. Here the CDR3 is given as CASSEGEDPYEQYF. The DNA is TGTGCCAGCAGTGAGGGGGAGGACCCCTACGAGCAGTACTTC.